This TCR beta chain is from a study of OX40 agonist ivuxolimab in advanced cancers. Background on the study: The group had a mean age of 60 years, ranged from about 23 to 79, and was 82.7% male. Three patients responded partially, comprising one with hepatocellular carcinoma and two with cutaneous melanoma.

In the case of this clone: Its matching antigen is unknown.

Findings and limits, study-wide: Researchers report that CD8+ T cells had, on average, more expanded clones than CD4+. Researchers did not determine the expanded peripheral T cells' antigen specificity.

Sequenced by immunoSEQ multiplex PCR; TCRdb stores in-frame clones only, minus some. The sample holds 77,000 or so clones; about 89% are singletons and the top ten take approximately 0.72%. There are 13 residues in the CDR3. The germline V and J ends were trimmed by 1 base and 7 bases, with 11 bases remaining between them. In germline, CDR1 is MDHEN, CDR2 SYDVKM. The specimen was CD4+ or CD8+ T cells sorted from blood, collected in a trial of the OX40 agonist ivuxolimab. The TCR was taken from an adult with an advanced solid tumor such as melanoma, head and neck, liver or kidney cancer. The gene calls are TRBV28 and TRBJ2-7; D possibly corresponds to TRBD1 (5 bases). The CDR3 region is CASSLYQGGEQYF. As DNA, the CDR3 is TGTGCCAGCAGTTTATATCAGGGTGGGGAGCAGTACTTC.